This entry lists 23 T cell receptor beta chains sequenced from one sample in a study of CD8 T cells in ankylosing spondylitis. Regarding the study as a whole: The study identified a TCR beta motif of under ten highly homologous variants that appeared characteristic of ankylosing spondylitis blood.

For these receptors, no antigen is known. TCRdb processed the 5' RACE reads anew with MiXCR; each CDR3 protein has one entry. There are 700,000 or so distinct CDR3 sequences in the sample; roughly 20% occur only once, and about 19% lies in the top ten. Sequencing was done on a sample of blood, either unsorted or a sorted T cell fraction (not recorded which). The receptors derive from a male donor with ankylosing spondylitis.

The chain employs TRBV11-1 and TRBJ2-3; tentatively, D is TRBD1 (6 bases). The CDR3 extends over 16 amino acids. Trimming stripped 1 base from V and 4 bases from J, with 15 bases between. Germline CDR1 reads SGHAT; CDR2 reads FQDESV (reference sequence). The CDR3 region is CASSLGGRGHADTQYF. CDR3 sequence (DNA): TGTGCCAGCAGCTTAGGAGGCAGGGGACATGCAGATACGCAGTATTTT.

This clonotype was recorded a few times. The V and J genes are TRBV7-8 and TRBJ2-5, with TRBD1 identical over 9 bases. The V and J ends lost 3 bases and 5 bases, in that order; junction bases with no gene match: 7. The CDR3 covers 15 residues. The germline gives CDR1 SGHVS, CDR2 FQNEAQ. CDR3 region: CASSFRTGERETQYF. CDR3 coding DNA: TGTGCCAGCAGCTTCCGGACAGGGGAGAGGGAGACCCAGTACTTC.

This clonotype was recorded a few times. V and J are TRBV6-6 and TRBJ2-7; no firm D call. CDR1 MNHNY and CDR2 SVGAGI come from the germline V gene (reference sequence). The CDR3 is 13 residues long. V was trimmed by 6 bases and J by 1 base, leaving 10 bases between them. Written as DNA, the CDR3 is TGTGCCAGCAGACCGACCGTATCCTACGAGCAGTACTTC. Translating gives CASRPTVSYEQYF.

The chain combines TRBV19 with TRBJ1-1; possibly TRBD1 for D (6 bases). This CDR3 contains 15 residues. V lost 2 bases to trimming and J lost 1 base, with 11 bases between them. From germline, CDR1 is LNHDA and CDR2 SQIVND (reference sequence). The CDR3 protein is CASSISWGANTEAFF. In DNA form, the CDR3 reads TGTGCCAGTAGTATATCTTGGGGGGCGAACACTGAAGCTTTCTTT.

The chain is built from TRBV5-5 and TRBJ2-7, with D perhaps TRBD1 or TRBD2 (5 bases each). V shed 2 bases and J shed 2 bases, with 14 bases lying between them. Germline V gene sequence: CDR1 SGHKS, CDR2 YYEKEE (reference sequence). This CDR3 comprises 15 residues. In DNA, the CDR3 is TGTGCCAGCAGCTTACGGGGCTCCGGCCCCTACGAGCAGTACTTC. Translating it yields CASSLRGSGPYEQYF. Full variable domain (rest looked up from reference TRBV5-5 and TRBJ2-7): DAGVTQSPTHLIKTRGQQVTLRCSPISGHKSVSWYQQVLGQGPQFIFQYYEKEERGRGNFPDRFSARQFPNYSSELNVNALLLGDSALYLCASSLRGSGPYEQYFGPGTRLTVT.

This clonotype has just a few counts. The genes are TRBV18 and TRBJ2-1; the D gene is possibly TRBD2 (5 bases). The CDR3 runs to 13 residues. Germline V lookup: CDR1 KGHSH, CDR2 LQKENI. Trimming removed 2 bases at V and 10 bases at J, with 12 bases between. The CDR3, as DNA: TGTGCCAGCTCACCATCCCCGGGGAACGAGCAGTTCTTC. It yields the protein CASSPSPGNEQFF.

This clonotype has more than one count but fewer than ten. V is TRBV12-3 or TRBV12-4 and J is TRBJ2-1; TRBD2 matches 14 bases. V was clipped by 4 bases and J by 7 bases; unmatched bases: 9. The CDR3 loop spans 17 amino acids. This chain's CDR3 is CASSSVQTSGGANEQFF. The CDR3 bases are TGTGCCAGCAGTTCCGTACAGACTAGCGGGGGGGCAAATGAGCAGTTCTTC.

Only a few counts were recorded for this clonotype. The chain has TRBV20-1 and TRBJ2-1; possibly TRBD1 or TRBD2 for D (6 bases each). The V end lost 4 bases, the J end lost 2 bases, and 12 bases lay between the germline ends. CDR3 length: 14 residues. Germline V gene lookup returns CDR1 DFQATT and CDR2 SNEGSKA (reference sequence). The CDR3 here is CSATGGGPYNEQFF. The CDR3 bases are TGCAGTGCTACCGGTGGGGGGCCCTACAATGAGCAGTTCTTC.

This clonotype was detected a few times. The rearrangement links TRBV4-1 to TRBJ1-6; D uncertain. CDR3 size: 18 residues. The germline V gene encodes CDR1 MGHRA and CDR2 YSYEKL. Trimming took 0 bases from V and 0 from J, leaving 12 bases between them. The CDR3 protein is CASSQERAANSYNSPLHF. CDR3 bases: TGCGCCAGCAGCCAAGAAAGGGCAGCGAACTCCTATAATTCACCCCTCCACTTT.

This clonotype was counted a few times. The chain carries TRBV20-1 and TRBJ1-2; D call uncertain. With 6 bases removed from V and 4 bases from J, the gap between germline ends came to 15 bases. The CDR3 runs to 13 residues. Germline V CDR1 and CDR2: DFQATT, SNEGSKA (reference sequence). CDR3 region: CSARNPGSYGYTF. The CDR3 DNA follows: TGCAGTGCGAGAAATCCGGGGTCCTATGGCTACACCTTC.

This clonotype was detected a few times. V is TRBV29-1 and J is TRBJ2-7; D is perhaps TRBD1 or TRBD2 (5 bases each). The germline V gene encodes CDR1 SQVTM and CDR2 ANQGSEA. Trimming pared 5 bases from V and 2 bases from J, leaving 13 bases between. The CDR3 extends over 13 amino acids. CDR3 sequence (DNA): TGCAGCGTTCGTCGGGACGTCACCTACGAGCAGTACTTC. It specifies CSVRRDVTYEQYF.

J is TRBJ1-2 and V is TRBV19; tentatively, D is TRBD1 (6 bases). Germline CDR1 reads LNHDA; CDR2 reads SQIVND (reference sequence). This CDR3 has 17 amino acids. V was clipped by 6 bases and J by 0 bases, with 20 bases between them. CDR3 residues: CASSMQDRTAANYGYTF. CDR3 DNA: TGTGCCAGTAGCATGCAGGACCGGACAGCAGCTAACTATGGCTACACCTTC.

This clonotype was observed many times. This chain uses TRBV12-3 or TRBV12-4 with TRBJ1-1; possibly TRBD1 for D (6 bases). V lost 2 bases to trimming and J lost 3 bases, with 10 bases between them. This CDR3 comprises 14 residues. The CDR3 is CASSLRGAYTEAFF. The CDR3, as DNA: TGTGCCAGCAGTTTACGGGGGGCTTACACTGAAGCTTTCTTT.

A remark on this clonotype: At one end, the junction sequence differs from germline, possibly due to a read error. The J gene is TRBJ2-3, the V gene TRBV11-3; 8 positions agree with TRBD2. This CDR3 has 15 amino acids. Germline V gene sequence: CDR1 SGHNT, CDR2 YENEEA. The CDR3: CASSRAGETTDTRYF. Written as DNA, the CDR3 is TGTGCCAGCAGCCGAGCGGGAGAAACGACAGATACGCGGTATTTT. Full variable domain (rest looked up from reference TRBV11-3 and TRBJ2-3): EAGVVQSPRYKIIEKKQPVAFWCNPISGHNTLYWYLQNLGQGPELLIRYENEEAVDDSQLPKDRFSAERLKGVDSTLKIQPAELGDSAVYLCASSRAGETTDTRYFGPGTRLTVL.

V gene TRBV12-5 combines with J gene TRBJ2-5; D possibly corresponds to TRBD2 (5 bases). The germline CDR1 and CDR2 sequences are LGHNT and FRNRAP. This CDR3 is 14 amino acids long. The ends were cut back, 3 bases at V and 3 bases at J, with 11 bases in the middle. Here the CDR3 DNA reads TGTGCTAGTGGTTTACTAGACGGAAAAGAGACCCAGTACTTC. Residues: CASGLLDGKETQYF.

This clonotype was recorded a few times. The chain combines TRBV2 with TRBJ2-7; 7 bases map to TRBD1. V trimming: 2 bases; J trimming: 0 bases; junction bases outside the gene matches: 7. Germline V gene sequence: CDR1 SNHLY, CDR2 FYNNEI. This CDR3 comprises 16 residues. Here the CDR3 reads CASSESLGTASYEQYF. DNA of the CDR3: TGTGCCAGCAGTGAAAGTTTAGGGACAGCCTCCTACGAGCAGTACTTC. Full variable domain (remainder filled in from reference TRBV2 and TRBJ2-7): EPEVTQTPSHQVTQMGQEVILRCVPISNHLYFYWYRQILGQKVEFLVSFYNNEISEKSEIFDDQFSVERPDGSNFTLKIRSTKLEDSAMYFCASSESLGTASYEQYFGPGTRLTVT.

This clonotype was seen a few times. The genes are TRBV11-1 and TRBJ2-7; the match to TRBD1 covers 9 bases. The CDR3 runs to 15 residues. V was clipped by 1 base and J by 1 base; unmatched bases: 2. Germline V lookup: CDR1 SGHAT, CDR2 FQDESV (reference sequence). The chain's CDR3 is CASSLEDRGSYEQYF. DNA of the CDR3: TGTGCCAGCAGCTTAGAGGACAGGGGATCCTACGAGCAGTACTTC.

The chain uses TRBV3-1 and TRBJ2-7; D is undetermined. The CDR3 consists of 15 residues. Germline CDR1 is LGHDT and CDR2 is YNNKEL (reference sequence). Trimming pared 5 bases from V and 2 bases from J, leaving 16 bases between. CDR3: CASSSGSRPAYEQYF. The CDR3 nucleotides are TGTGCCAGCAGCAGTGGCAGTCGGCCCGCCTACGAGCAGTACTTC.

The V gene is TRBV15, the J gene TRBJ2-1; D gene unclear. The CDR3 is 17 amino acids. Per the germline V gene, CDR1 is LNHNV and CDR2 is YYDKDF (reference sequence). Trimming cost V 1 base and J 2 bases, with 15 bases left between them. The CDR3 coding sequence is TGTGCCACCAGCAGAGGTCCCCCGGCGGATACCTACAATGAGCAGTTCTTC. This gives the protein CATSRGPPADTYNEQFF.

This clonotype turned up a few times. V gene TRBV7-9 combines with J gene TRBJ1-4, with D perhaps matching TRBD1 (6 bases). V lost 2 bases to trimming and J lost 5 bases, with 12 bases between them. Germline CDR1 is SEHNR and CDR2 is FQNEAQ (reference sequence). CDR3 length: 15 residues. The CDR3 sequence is CASSLKAGENEKLFF. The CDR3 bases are TGTGCCAGCAGCTTAAAGGCAGGGGAGAATGAAAAACTGTTTTTT.

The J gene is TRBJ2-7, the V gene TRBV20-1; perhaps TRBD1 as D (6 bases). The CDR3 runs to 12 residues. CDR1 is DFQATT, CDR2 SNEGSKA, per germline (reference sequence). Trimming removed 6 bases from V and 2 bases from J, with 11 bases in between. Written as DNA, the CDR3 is TGCAGTGCCCGCCGGGACACCTACGAGCAGTACTTC. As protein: CSARRDTYEQYF.

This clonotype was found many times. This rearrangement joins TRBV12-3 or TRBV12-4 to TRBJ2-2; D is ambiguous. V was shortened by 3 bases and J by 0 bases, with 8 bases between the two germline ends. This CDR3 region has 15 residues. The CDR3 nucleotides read TGTGCCAGCAGTTTGCGGAACCCGAACACCGGGGAGCTGTTTTTT. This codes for CASSLRNPNTGELFF.

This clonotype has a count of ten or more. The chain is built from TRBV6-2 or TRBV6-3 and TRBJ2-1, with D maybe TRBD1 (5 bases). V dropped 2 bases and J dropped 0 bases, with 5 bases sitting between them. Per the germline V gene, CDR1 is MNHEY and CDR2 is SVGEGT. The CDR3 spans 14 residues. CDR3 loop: CASSYDSSYNEQFF. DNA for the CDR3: TGTGCCAGCAGTTACGACAGCTCCTACAATGAGCAGTTCTTC.